The TCR beta chain described here comes from a study of blood T cell repertoires in COVID-19. V shed 0 bases and J 1 base; nucleotides not matched to a gene: 3. CDR1 and CDR2 from the germline V gene are SNHLY and FYNNEI. The CDR3 totals 15 residues. Authors' methods: For nucleated cells, counts were estimated from reference gene primer amplification. TCRdb's copy holds only in-frame clones and misses some; the assay was immunoSEQ multiplex PCR. V, J and clone size reflect that table, while D and trimming were determined from the DNA. The data contain about 270,000 clones, 86% of them seen just once; the ten biggest clones take up less than 3%.

Sequenced: PBMCs or T cells enriched from blood (not recorded which). V gene TRBV2 combines with J gene TRBJ2-7, with 7 bases aligning to TRBD2. The TCR originated in a woman under 30 who had recovered from COVID-19. The DNA for the CDR3 is TGTGCCAGCAGTGAAGCGATCGGGGGGTCCTACGAGCAGTACTTC. Translated: CASSEAIGGSYEQYF.